This T cell receptor beta chain was sequenced in a study of human T cells and chemical hapten exposure. The CDR3 contains 15 residues. The germline gives CDR1 SGHRS, CDR2 YFSETQ. V dropped 0 bases and J dropped 5 bases, with 14 bases sitting between them. As to time point: pre-sensitization, week 0. As for treatment: therapeutic diphenylcyclopropenone sensitization with weekly scalp DPC. Each CDR3 protein is one row after TCRdb ran MiXCR on the RACE reads. Of 380,000 or so distinct CDR3 sequences in the sample, about 5% are singletons; the top ten hold over 7%. This clonotype has a count of ten or more.

The rearrangement links TRBV5-1 to TRBJ1-2; D is perhaps TRBD1 (6 bases). Material: whole blood, obtained in connection with sensitization to the hapten diphenylcyclopropenone (DPC). This receptor was obtained from a young woman with alopecia areata. Some clones in this sample may be carry-over from other donors' samples. As DNA, the CDR3 is TGCGCCAGCAGCTTGGCGGCAGGGGAGGAGTATGGCTACACCTTC. This sequence encodes CASSLAAGEEYGYTF.